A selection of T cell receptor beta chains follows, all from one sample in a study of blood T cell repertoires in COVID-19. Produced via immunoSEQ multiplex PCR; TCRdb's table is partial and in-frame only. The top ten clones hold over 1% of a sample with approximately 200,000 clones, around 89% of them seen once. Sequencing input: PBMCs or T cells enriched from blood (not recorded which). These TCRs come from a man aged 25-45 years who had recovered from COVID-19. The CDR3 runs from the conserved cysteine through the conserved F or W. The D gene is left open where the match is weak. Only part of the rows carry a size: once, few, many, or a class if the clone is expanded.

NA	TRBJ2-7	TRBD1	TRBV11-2	CASSSRPGQGADEQYF
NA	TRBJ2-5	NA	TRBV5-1	CASSLQGGTVQETQYF
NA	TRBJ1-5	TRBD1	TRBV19	CASSAWTGGPNQPQHF
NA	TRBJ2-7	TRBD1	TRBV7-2	CASSRQITGQGRPYEQYF
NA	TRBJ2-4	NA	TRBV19	CASSARDLLSKNIQYF
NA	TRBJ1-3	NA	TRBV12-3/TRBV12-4	CASRGSGNTIYF
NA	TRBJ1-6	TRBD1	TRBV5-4	CASSAGQGYVGSPLHF
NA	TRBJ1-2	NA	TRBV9	CASSVVADYGYTF
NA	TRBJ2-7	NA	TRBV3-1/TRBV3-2	CASSHLADRSWTYEQYF
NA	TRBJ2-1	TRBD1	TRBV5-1	CASSLEGQGQFF
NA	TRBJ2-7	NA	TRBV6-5	CASSSPSSEQYF
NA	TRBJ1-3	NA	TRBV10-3	CAIRTMTIDSGNTIYF
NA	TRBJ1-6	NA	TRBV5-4	CASSLLPGANSPLHF
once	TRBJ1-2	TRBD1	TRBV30	CAGGRQGHGYTF
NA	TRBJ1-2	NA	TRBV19	CASSRYGYTF
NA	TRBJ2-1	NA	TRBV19	CASSIDRSKQFF
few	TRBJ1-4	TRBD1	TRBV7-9	CASSPGDRATNEKLFF
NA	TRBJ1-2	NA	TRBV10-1	CASSRDLNYGYTF